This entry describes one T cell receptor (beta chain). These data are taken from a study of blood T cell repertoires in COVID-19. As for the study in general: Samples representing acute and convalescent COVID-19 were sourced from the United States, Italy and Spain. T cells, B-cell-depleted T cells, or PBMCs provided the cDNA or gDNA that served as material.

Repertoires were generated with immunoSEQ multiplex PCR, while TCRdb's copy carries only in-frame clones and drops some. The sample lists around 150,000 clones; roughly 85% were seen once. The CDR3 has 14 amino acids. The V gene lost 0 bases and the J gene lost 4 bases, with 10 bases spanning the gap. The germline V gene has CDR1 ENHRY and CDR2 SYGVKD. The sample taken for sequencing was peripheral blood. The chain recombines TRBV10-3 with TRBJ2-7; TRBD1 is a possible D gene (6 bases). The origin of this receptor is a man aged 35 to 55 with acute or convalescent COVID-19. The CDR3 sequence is CAISESGTFYEQYF. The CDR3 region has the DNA TGTGCCATCAGTGAGTCCGGGACATTTTACGAGCAGTACTTC.